This TCR delta chain was recorded in a study of DNA immune sequencing with unique molecular identifiers. A note on this clone: Its antigen remains unknown. A read error likely explains why the TCRdb protein, taken from a much larger clone, differs from this DNA's translation at residue 5; the protein shown is translated from the DNA.

A 32-plex genomic DNA assay used primers for all 8 TRDV and 4 TRDJ genes. The library had 12-nucleotide UMIs introduced over roughly 3 barcoding cycles, then a second adapter PCR. TCRdb called clones from the multiplex PCR reads again using CATT. Among 4,000 to 5,500 delta-chain clones listed, under 13% were seen once. Study outcomes and limitations: TRDV2 paired with TRDJ1 was the most common TRD rearrangement among healthy donor clonotypes.

Trimming removed 2 bases from V and 0 bases from J; junction bases left unmatched: 14. Per germline, CDR1 GEAIGNYY and CDR2 EKD. The CDR3 loop spans 19 amino acids. The sample taken for sequencing was gamma-delta T cells enriched from blood buffy coat, or unenriched PBMCs (not recorded which). The chain links TRDV2 to TRDJ1; TRDD3 aligns across 10 bases. The TCR comes from a human donor in good health. The CDR3 loop reads CACDILSDGGYMYTDKLIF. The CDR3 DNA follows: TGTGCCTGTGACATCCTTAGCGATGGGGGATACATGTACACCGATAAACTCATCTTT.